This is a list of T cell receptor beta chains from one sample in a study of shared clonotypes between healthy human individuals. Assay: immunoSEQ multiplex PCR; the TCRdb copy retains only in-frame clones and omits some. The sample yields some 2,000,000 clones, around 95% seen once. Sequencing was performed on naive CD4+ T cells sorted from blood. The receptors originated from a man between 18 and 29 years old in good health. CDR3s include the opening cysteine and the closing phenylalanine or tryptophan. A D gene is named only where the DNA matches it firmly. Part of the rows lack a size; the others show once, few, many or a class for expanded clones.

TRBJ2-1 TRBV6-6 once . CASSSGLHYNEQFF TGTGCCAGCAGTTCGGGACTCCACTACAATGAGCAGTTCTTC
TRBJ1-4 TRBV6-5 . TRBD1 CASRSGQSTNEKLFF TGTGCCAGCAGGTCGGGACAGTCAACTAATGAAAAACTGTTTTTT
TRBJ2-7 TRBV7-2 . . CASSLAGVGYEQYF TGTGCCAGCAGCTTAGCGGGCGTAGGTTACGAGCAGTACTTC
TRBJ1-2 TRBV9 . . CASSVVGTF TGTGCCAGCAGCGTAGTGGGCACCTTC
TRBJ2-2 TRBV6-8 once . CASSSGRFGTGELFF TGTGCCAGCAGTTCCGGCAGGTTCGGCACCGGGGAGCTGTTTTTT
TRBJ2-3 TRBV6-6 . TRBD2 CASSLSGEGADTQYF TGTGCCAGCAGTCTTAGCGGGGAAGGGGCAGATACGCAGTATTTT
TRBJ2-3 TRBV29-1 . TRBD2 CSVSRGREDTQYF TGCAGCGTTTCCCGGGGGAGGGAGGATACGCAGTATTTT
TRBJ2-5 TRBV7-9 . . CASSPGPGAETQYF TGTGCCAGCAGCCCCGGGCCGGGGGCAGAGACCCAGTACTTC
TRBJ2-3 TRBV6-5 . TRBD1 CASSTGGVSTDTQYF TGTGCCAGCAGTACAGGGGGCGTTAGCACAGATACGCAGTATTTT
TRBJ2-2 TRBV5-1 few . CASGGTGNTGELFF TGCGCCAGCGGCGGTACAGGGAACACCGGGGAGCTGTTTTTT
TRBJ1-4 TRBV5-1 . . CASSLRGANEKLFF TGCGCCAGCAGCTTGAGGGGGGCGAATGAAAAACTGTTTTTT
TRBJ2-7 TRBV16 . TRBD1 CASSQYGTVSSYEQYF TGTGCCAGCAGCCAATACGGGACAGTTAGTTCCTACGAGCAGTACTTC
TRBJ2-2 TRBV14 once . CASSQDPGLSTGELFF TGTGCCAGCAGCCAAGATCCCGGGTTGAGCACCGGGGAGCTGTTTTTT
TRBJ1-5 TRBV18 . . CASSPGLASGNQPQHF TGTGCCAGCTCACCAGGGCTCGCCAGCGGAAATCAGCCCCAGCATTTT
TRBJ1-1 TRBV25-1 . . CASSSSRANTEAFF TGTGCCAGCAGTAGTAGTAGGGCTAACACTGAAGCTTTCTTT
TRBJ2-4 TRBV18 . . CASSPEGLAKNIQYF TGTGCCAGCTCACCAGAGGGACTAGCCAAAAACATTCAGTACTTC
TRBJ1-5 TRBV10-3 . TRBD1 CAISDRVAISNQPQHF TGTGCCATCAGCGACAGGGTTGCAATTAGCAATCAGCCCCAGCATTTT
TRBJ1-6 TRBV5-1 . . CASSTHWNNSPLHF TGCGCCAGCAGCACACACTGGAACAATTCACCCCTCCACTTT
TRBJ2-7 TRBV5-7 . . CASSSGLYEQYF TGTGCCAGCAGCTCCGGACTATACGAGCAGTACTTC
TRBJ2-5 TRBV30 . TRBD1 CAWSRGPQETQYF TGTGCCTGGAGTAGGGGGCCCCAAGAGACCCAGTACTTC
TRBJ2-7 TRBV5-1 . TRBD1 CASSLAGTGGDEQYF TGCGCCAGCAGCTTGGCCGGGACAGGGGGAGACGAGCAGTACTTC
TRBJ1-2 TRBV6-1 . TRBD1 CASSAETGRDGYTF TGTGCCAGCAGTGCCGAGACAGGGAGGGATGGCTACACCTTC
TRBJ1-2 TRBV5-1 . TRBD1 CASSGGQGAANYGYTF TGCGCCAGCAGCGGCGGACAGGGCGCAGCTAACTATGGCTACACCTTC
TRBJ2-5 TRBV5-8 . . CASSLVQTQYF TGTGCCAGCAGCTTGGTACAGACCCAGTACTTC
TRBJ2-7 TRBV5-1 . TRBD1 CASSVSGTGYEQYF TGCGCCAGCAGCGTCTCCGGGACAGGATACGAGCAGTACTTC
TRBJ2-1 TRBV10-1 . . CASSAVDEQFF TGCGCCAGCAGTGCGGTCGATGAGCAGTTCTTC
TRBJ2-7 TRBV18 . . CASSPGGQVAYEQYF TGTGCCAGCTCACCGGGGGGCCAGGTAGCCTACGAGCAGTACTTC
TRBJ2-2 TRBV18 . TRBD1 CASSPETGKNTGELFF TGTGCCAGCTCACCAGAGACAGGGAAGAACACCGGGGAGCTGTTTTTT
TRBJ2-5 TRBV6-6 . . CASSFPFGGGETQYF TGTGCCAGCAGTTTTCCCTTCGGGGGTGGCGAGACCCAGTACTTC
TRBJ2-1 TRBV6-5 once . CASTRGGYNEQFF TGTGCCAGCACGAGAGGCGGGTACAATGAGCAGTTCTTC
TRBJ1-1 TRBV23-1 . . CASSQSSTVREAFF TGCGCCAGCAGTCAATCGAGCACAGTACGTGAAGCTTTCTTT
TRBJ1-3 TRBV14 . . CASSQLTGRSGNTIYF TGTGCCAGCAGCCAACTTACAGGCCGATCGGGAAACACCATATATTTT
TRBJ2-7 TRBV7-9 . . CASSRVTGTYEQYF TGTGCCAGCAGCCGGGTCACAGGGACCTACGAGCAGTACTTC
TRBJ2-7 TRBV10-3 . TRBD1 CAISDGQGATYEQYF TGTGCCATCAGTGATGGACAGGGGGCCACCTACGAGCAGTACTTC
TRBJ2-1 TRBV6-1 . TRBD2 CASRRTSADEQFF TGTGCCAGCAGACGTACTAGCGCGGATGAGCAGTTCTTC
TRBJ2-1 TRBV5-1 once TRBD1 CASSIDRGRNEQFF TGCGCCAGCAGCATTGACAGGGGGCGTAATGAGCAGTTCTTC
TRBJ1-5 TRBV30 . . CAWTLGGNQPQHF TGTGCCTGGACCCTGGGGGGGAATCAGCCCCAGCATTTT
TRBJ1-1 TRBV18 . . CASSPPLGAATEAFF TGTGCCAGCTCACCACCGCTTGGGGCGGCCACTGAAGCTTTCTTT
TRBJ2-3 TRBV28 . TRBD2 CASSQLAGGTDTQYF TGTGCCAGCAGTCAACTAGCGGGGGGAACAGATACGCAGTATTTT
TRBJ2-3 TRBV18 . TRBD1 CASSPRGQGDTDTQYF TGTGCCAGCTCACCCCGGGGACAGGGAGACACAGATACGCAGTATTTT
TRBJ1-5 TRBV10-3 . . CAISGETVSNQPQHF TGTGCCATCAGTGGGGAGACAGTAAGCAATCAGCCCCAGCATTTT
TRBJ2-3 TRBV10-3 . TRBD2 CAISESGLAGVRDTQYF TGTGCCATCAGTGAGTCTGGACTAGCGGGAGTCAGAGATACGCAGTATTTT
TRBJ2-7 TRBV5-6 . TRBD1 CASSLGQGPYEQYF TGTGCCAGCAGCTTAGGACAGGGCCCCTACGAGCAGTACTTC
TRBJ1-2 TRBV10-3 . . CAITAVSSTNYGYTF TGTGCCATCACCGCGGTTTCCTCAACCAACTATGGCTACACCTTC
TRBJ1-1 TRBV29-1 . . CSVLQGRNTEAFF TGCAGCGTTCTCCAGGGGCGGAACACTGAAGCTTTCTTT
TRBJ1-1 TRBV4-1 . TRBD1 CASSRQGYTEAFF TGCGCCAGCAGTAGACAGGGTTACACTGAAGCTTTCTTT
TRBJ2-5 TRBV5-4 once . CASSFKRQETQYF TGTGCCAGCAGCTTCAAACGGCAAGAGACCCAGTACTTC
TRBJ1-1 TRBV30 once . CAWSVGGGTEAFF TGTGCCTGGAGCGTGGGGGGGGGCACTGAAGCTTTCTTT